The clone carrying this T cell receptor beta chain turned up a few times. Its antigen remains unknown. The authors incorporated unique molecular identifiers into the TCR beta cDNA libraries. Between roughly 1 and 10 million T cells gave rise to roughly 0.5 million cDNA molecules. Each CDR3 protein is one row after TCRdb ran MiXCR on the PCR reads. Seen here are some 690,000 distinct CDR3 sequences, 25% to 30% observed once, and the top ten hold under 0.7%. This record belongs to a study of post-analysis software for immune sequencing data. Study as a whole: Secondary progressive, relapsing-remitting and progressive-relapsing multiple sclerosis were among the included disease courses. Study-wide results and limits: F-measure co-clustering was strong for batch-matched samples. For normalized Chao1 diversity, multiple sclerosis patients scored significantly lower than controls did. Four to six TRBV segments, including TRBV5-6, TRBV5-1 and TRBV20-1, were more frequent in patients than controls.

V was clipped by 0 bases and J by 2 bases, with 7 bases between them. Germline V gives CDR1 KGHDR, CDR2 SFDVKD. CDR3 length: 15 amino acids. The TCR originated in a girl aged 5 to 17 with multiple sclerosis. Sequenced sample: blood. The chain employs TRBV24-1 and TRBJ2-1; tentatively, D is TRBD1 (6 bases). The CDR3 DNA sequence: TGTGCCACCAGTGATTTGGGGGGCCCCTACAATGAGCAGTTCTTC. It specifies CATSDLGGPYNEQFF.